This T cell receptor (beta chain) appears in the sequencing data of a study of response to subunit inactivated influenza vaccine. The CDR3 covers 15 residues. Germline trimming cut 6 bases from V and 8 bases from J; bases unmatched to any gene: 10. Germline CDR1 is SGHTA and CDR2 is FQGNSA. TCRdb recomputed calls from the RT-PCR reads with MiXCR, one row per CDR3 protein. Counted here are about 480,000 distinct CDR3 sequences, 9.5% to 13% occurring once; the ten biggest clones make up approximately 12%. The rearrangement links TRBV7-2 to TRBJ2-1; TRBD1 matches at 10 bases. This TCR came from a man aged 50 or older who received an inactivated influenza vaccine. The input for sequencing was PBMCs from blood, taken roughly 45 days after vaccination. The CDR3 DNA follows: TGTGCCAGCAGGCGTGACAGGGGGCCTTGGGATGAGCAGTTCTTC. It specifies CASRRDRGPWDEQFF.